This T cell receptor beta chain was sequenced during a study of cytomegalovirus exposure and HLA in healthy donors. On this clone: Its antigen is not known.

The trim removed 4 bases at V and 0 bases at J, leaving 8 bases unmatched. Per germline, CDR1 KGHSH and CDR2 LQKENI. This CDR3 is 16 amino acids long. The PCR contained 60 Vbeta and 13 Jbeta primers. The repertoire was sequenced with immunoSEQ multiplex PCR; TCRdb's copy has only in-frame clones and lacks some. The repertoire includes fewer than 150,000 clones, roughly 71% of them detected once, and about 8% sits in the top ten. Findings of the study overall: Later analysis found that TCR beta chains associated with HLA were more clonally expanded than other, equally common chains.

This receptor was taken from a man aged 18-30 years in good health and CMV-seropositive. This chain uses TRBV18 with TRBJ1-1; 7 bases align to TRBD1. The sample comprised PBMCs. This CDR3 is CASSRQTGPMNTEAFF. Written as DNA, the CDR3 is TGTGCCAGCTCACGACAGACAGGGCCAATGAACACTGAAGCTTTCTTT.